This T cell receptor (beta chain) was sequenced for a study of cytomegalovirus exposure and HLA in healthy donors. Study-wide points: Later, an analysis found that TCR clusters from the first cohort tended to co-occur in the roughly 130 validation repertoires.

Worth noting for this clone: No antigen is known for it.

V was pared by 1 base and J by 8 bases, with 3 bases of the junction left unmatched. CDR1 SGHDN and CDR2 FVKESK come from the germline V gene. This CDR3 region has 13 residues. Clones were read by immunoSEQ multiplex PCR, and TCRdb kept only the in-frame ones, dropping some. The sample has some 49,000 clones; around 94% are singletons. The sequencing input was PBMCs. The chain links TRBV14 to TRBJ1-1; 8 bases map to TRBD1. The TCR comes from a man between 18 and 29 years old in good health and CMV-seronegative. The CDR3 reads CASSQVGDREAFF. CDR3 DNA: TGTGCCAGCAGCCAAGTGGGGGACAGGGAAGCTTTCTTT. The full variable domain, with the rest looked up from reference TRBV14 and TRBJ1-1, is EAGVTQFPSHSVIEKGQTVTLRCDPISGHDNLYWYRRVMGKEIKFLLHFVKESKQDESGMPNNRFLAERTGGTYSTLKVQPAELEDSGVYFCASSQVGDREAFFGQGTRLTVV.